The 14 T cell receptor beta chains below come from one sample, sequenced in a study of control samples from healthy donors and cancer patients. This table comes from immunoSEQ multiplex PCR, and its TCRdb copy is limited to in-frame clones, with some not included. Among about 110,000 clones listed, 82% were seen once. Sequencing was performed on blood. The receptors stem from a man between 18 and 35 years old in good health.

The CDR3 DNA reads TGTGCCAGCAGACTGCCCCAGGAGACCCAGTACTTC. Amino acid sequence: CASRLPQETQYF. The V gene is TRBV2, the J gene TRBJ2-5; the D is unclear. The CDR3 covers 12 residues. CDR1 is SNHLY, CDR2 FYNNEI, per germline. V gave up 6 bases and J gave up 5 bases, with 10 bases separating them. The full variable domain, completed using reference TRBV2 and TRBJ2-5, is EPEVTQTPSHQVTQMGQEVILRCVPISNHLYFYWYRQILGQKVEFLVSFYNNEISEKSEIFDDQFSVERPDGSNFTLKIRSTKLEDSAMYFCASRLPQETQYFGPGTRLLVL.

V is TRBV6-5 and J is TRBJ2-3, with 8 bases aligning to TRBD1. CDR3 length: 15 amino acids. Germline CDR1 MNHEY, CDR2 SVGAGI. Trimming cost V 2 bases and J 4 bases; bases outside gene matches: 5. In DNA, the CDR3 is TGTGCCAGCAGTTACCCCGGACAGGGAGCAGATACGCAGTATTTT. It is translated as CASSYPGQGADTQYF.

The J gene is TRBJ2-7, the V gene TRBV6-2 or TRBV6-3, with 10 bases that match TRBD1. The germline gives CDR1 MNHEY, CDR2 SVGEGT. The V segment lost 6 bases and the J segment 1 base; nucleotides outside the gene matches: 6. This CDR3 has 15 amino acids. The CDR3 DNA sequence: TGTGCCAGCAGGTACCGGGACAGGGGTTCCTACGAGCAGTACTTC. This gives the protein CASRYRDRGSYEQYF.

This sequence joins TRBV5-1 and TRBJ1-2; possibly TRBD1 for D (6 bases). CDR1 and CDR2 (germline): SGHRS, YFSETQ. The CDR3 extends over 16 amino acids. Trimming removed 0 bases at V and 7 bases at J, with 19 bases between. CDR3 nucleotides: TGCGCCAGCAGCTTGGCCACCAACAGGGTAGCAAGTGGCTACACCTTC. Translating gives CASSLATNRVASGYTF.

The chain couples TRBV24-1 to TRBJ2-3, with TRBD1 matching over 8 bases. The CDR3 runs to 16 residues. V trimming: 4 bases; J trimming: 3 bases; junction bases outside the gene matches: 8. CDR1 KGHDR and CDR2 SFDVKD come from the germline V gene. Here the CDR3 DNA reads TGTGCCACCAGTGACCCGACAGGGGACTTGACAGATACGCAGTATTTT. Protein sequence: CATSDPTGDLTDTQYF.

This clone was seen a few times. The rearrangement uses TRBV5-6 and TRBJ1-4; TRBD1 agrees at 7 bases. CDR1 and CDR2 (germline): SGHDT, YYEEEE. V lost 4 bases, J lost 0 bases, and 6 bases stayed unmatched. This CDR3 comprises 16 residues. CDR3 region: CASSELGTATNEKLFF. CDR3 coding DNA: TGTGCCAGCAGCGAGTTGGGGACAGCAACTAATGAAAAACTGTTTTTT.

V is TRBV25-1 and J is TRBJ1-4; unclear D gene. CDR3 length equals 13 residues. Germline assignment: CDR1 MGHDK and CDR2 SYGVNS. Between the trimmed V and J ends, which lost 6 bases and 11 bases, there was a span of 16 bases. CDR3 sequence: CASSASGGPKLFF. The CDR3 DNA is TGTGCCAGCAGCGCTTCTGGTGGGCCTAAACTGTTTTTT.

The chain links TRBV19 to TRBJ1-5, with D hard to call. Germline CDR1 is LNHDA and CDR2 is SQIVND (reference sequence). The CDR3 sequence is 14 residues long. Trimming took 8 bases from V and 7 from J, leaving 18 bases between them. CDR3 DNA sequence: TGTGCCAGTGCAAAGGCGGTTGTGGGACAGCCCCAGCATTTT. Translated: CASAKAVVGQPQHF.

The table lists this clone with a count of one. The V gene is TRBV28, the J gene TRBJ2-7; 10 positions match TRBD1. V shed 4 bases, J shed 5 bases, and the junction held 8 bases outside the gene matches. This CDR3 contains 15 residues. Looked up from germline, CDR1 is MDHEN and CDR2 is SYDVKM. The CDR3 sequence is CASSSSGTGVHEQYV. DNA of the CDR3: TGTGCCAGCAGTTCCTCCGGGACAGGGGTTCACGAGCAGTACGTC.

The rearrangement uses TRBV6-5 and TRBJ1-4; D unresolved. Germline V gene sequence: CDR1 MNHEY, CDR2 SVGAGI. V was pared by 2 bases and J by 8 bases, with 15 bases between. The CDR3 covers 15 residues. The CDR3 region has the DNA TGTGCCAGCAGTTACGGTGGACTTCTCGGGGAAAAACTGTTTTTT. This encodes CASSYGGLLGEKLFF.

The chain joins TRBV4-1 to TRBJ2-3, with 8 bases matching TRBD1. V was pared by 4 bases and J by 4 bases, with 7 bases of the junction left unmatched. The CDR3 extends over 15 amino acids. From germline, CDR1 is MGHRA and CDR2 YSYEKL. The chain's CDR3 is CASSLRQGIADTQYF. As DNA, the CDR3 is TGCGCCAGCAGCCTAAGACAGGGGATAGCAGATACGCAGTATTTT.

The V call is TRBV4-2, the J call TRBJ1-2; TRBD1 agrees at 7 bases. J was trimmed by 0 bases and V by 3 bases; bases with no gene match: 1. The germline V gene has CDR1 LGHNA and CDR2 YNFKEQ. The CDR3 is 14 residues long. CDR3 sequence reads: CASSHGTANYGYTF. The CDR3, as DNA: TGTGCCAGCAGCCACGGGACAGCTAACTATGGCTACACCTTC.

There are a few counts of this clone. V gene TRBV6-2 or TRBV6-3 combines with J gene TRBJ1-5; D might be TRBD1 (5 bases). CDR3 length: 15 amino acids. Between the trimmed V and J ends, which lost 5 bases and 8 bases, there was a span of 19 bases. From germline, CDR1 is MNHEY and CDR2 SVGEGT. The CDR3 sequence: CASSRAGGDEKPQHF. CDR3 DNA sequence: TGTGCCAGCAGTCGCGCGGGGGGGGATGAGAAGCCCCAGCATTTT.

The gene calls are TRBV24-1 and TRBJ1-2; possibly TRBD1 for D (5 bases). CDR1 is KGHDR, CDR2 SFDVKD, per germline. V lost 1 base and J 12 bases, leaving 14 bases between the germline ends. The CDR3 contains 13 residues. The CDR3 here is CATSDFSGRVHTF. Written as DNA, the CDR3 is TGTGCCACCAGTGATTTTTCAGGGCGGGTCCACACCTTC.